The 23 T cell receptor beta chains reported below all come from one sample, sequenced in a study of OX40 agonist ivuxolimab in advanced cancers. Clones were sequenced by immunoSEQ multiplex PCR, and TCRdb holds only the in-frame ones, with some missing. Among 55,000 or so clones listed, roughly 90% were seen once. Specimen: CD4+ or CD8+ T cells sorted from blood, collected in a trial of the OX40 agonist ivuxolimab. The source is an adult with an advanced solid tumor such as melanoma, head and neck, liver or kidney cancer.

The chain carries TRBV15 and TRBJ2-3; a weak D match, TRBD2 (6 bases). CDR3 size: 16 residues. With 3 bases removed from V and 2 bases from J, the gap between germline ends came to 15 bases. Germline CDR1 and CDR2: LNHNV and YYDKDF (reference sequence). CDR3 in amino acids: CATSRRASETTDTQYF. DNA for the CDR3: TGTGCCACCAGCAGGCGGGCTAGCGAGACCACAGATACGCAGTATTTT.

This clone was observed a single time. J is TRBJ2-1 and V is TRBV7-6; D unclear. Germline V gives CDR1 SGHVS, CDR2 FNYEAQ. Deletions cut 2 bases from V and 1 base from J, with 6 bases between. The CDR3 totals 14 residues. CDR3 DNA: TGTGCCAGCAGCTTATCAGGATCCTACAATGAGCAGTTCTTC. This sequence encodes CASSLSGSYNEQFF.

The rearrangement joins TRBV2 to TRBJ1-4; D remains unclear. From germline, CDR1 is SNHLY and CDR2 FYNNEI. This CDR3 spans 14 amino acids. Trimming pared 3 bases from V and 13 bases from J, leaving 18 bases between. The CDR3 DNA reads TGTGCCAGCAGTGACGTGGCCGGAGGTGTCAGACTGTTTTTT. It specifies CASSDVAGGVRLFF.

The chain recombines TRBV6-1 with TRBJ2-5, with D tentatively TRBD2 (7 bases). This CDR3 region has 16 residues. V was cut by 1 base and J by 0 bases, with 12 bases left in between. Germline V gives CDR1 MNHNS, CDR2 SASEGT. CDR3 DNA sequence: TGTGCCAGCAGTGAAGAGGGGGGGGAGTACCAAGAGACCCAGTACTTC. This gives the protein CASSEEGGEYQETQYF.

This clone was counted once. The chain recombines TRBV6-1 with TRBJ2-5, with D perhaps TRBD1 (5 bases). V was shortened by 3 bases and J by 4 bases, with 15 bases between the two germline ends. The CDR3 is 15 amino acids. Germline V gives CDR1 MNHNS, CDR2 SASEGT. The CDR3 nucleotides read TGTGCCAGCAGTGAGATTAACCAGGGTAGAGAGACCCAGTACTTC. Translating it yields CASSEINQGRETQYF.

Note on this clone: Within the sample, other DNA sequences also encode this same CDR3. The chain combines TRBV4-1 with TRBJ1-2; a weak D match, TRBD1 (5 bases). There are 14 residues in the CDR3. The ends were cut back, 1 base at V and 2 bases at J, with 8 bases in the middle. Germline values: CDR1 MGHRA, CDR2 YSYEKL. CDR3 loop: CASSQGGGNYGYTF. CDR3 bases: TGCGCCAGCAGCCAAGGTGGGGGGAACTATGGCTACACCTTC.

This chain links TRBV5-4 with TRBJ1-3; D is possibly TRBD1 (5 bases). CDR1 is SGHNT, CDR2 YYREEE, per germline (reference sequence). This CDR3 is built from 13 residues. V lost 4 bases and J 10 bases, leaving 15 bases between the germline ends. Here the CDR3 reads CASSLGTEGTIYF. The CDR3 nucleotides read TGTGCCAGCAGCCTCGGGACCGAGGGGACCATATATTTT.

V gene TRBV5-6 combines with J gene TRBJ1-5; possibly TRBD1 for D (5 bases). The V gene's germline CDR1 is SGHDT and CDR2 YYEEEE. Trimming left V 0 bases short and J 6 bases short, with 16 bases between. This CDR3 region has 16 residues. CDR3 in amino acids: CASSLAGREVGQPQHF. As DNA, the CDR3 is TGTGCCAGCAGCTTGGCCGGCAGGGAGGTCGGTCAGCCCCAGCATTTT.

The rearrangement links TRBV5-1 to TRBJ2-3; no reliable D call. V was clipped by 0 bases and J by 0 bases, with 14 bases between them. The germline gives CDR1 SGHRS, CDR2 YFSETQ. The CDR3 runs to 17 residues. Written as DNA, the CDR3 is TGCGCCAGCAGCTTGGTCGGCCCTAGATCTAGCACAGATACGCAGTATTTT. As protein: CASSLVGPRSSTDTQYF.

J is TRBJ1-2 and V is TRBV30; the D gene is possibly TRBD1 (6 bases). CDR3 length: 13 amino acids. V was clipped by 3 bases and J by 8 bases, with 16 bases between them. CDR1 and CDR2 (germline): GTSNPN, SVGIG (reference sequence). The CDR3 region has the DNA TGTGCCTGGAGGCCGGGACACCCCGGGGGCTACACCTTC. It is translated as CAWRPGHPGGYTF.

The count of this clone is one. Here the CDR3 DNA reads TGTGCCATCAGCCAGGTCCGTATATTAGCGGGAGCCAAAAACATTCAGTACTTC. Residues: CAISQVRILAGAKNIQYF. The J gene is TRBJ2-4, the V gene TRBV10-3; 7 nucleotides agree with TRBD2. The CDR3 covers 18 residues. CDR1 ENHRY and CDR2 SYGVKD come from the germline V gene. Trimming at V came to 6 bases and at J to 0 bases, leaving 14 bases not matched to a gene.

CDR3 sequence reads: CASSQAGQGSTDTQYF. The DNA of the CDR3 is TGTGCCAGCAGCCAAGCCGGGCAGGGGAGCACAGATACGCAGTATTTT. The chain carries TRBV4-2 and TRBJ2-3; possibly TRBD1 for D (6 bases). The length of the CDR3 is 16 residues. The germline CDR1 and CDR2 sequences are LGHNA and YNFKEQ. Trimming removed 1 base from V and 0 bases from J, with 11 bases in between.

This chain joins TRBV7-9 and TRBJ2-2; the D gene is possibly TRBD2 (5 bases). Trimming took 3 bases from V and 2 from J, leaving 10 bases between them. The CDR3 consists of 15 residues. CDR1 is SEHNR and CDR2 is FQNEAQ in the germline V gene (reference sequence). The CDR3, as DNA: TGTGCCAGCAGCTTTCTTCGGGGAAACACCGGGGAGCTGTTTTTT. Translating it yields CASSFLRGNTGELFF. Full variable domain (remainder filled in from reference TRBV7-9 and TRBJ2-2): DTGVSQNPRHKITKRGQNVTFRCDPISEHNRLYWYRQTLGQGPEFLTYFQNEAQLEKSRLLSDRFSAERPKGSFSTLEIQRTEQGDSAMYLCASSFLRGNTGELFFGEGSRLTVL.

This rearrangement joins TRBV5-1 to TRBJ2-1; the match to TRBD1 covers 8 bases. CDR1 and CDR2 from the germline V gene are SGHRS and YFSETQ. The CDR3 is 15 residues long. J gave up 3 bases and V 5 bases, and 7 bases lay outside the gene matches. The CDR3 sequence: CASRESGTGYNEQFF. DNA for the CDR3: TGCGCCAGCAGGGAATCCGGGACAGGCTACAATGAGCAGTTCTTC. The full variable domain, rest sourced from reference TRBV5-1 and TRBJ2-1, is KAGVTQTPRYLIKTRGQQVTLSCSPISGHRSVSWYQQTPGQGLQFLFEYFSETQRNKGNFPGRFSGRQFSNSRSEMNVSTLELGDSALYLCASRESGTGYNEQFFGPGTRLTVL.

The CDR3 is CASSFLTLAGGHTDTQYF. The CDR3 DNA reads TGCGCCAGCAGCTTCCTTACACTAGCGGGAGGACACACAGATACGCAGTATTTT. The chain joins TRBV5-1 to TRBJ2-3, with 12 bases identical to TRBD2. The V segment lost 2 bases and the J segment 2 bases; nucleotides outside the gene matches: 9. Germline CDR1 and CDR2: SGHRS and YFSETQ. This CDR3 spans 18 amino acids.

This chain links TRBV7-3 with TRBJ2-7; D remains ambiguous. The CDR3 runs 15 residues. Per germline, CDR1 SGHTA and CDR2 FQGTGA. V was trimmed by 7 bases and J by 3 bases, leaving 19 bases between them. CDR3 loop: CASTDPVAEFYEQYF. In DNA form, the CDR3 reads TGTGCCAGCACCGACCCTGTGGCGGAGTTCTACGAGCAGTACTTC.

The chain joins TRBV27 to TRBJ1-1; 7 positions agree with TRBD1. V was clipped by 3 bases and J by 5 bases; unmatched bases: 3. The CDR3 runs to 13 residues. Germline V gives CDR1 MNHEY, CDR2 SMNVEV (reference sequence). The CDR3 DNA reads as TGTGCCAGCAGTTTCGACAGGGTTACTGAAGCTTTCTTT. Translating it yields CASSFDRVTEAFF.

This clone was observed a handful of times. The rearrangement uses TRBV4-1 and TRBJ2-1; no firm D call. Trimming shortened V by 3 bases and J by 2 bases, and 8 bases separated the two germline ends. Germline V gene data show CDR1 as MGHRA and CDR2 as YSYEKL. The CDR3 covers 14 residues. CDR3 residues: CASSQPRAYNEQFF. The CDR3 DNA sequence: TGCGCCAGCAGCCAGCCCAGAGCCTACAATGAGCAGTTCTTC.

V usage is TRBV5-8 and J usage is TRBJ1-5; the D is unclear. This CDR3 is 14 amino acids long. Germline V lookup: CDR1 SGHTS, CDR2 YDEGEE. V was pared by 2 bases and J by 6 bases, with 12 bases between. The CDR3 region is CASSLEKWSQPQHF. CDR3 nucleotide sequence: TGTGCCAGCAGCTTAGAGAAGTGGAGTCAGCCCCAGCATTTT.

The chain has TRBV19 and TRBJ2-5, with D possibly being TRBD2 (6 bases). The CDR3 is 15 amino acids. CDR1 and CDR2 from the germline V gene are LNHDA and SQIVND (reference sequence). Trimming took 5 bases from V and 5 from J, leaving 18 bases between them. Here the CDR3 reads CASSALFGSPETQYF. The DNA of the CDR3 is TGTGCCAGTAGTGCGCTTTTCGGGAGCCCCGAGACCCAGTACTTC.

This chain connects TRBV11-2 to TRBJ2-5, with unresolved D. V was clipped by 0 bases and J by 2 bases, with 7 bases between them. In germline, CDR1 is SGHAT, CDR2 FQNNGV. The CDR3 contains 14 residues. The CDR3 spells CASSLEQPQETQYF. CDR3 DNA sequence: TGTGCCAGCAGCTTAGAACAGCCTCAAGAGACCCAGTACTTC.

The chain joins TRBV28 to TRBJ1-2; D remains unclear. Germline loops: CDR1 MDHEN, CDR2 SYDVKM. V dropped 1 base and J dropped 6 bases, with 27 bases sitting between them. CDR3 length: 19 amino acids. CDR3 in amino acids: CASSLSYRSLRPSVDGYTF. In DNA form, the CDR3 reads TGTGCCAGCAGTTTATCGTATCGATCTTTGAGGCCGTCGGTAGATGGCTACACCTTC.

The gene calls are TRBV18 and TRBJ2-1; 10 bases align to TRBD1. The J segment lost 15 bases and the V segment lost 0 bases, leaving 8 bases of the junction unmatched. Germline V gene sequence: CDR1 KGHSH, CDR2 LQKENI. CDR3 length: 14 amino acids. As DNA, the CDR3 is TGTGCCAGCTCACCACCGGGACAGGGGTTTTCCAGGTTCTTC. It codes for CASSPPGQGFSRFF.